This is a list of T cell receptor beta chains from one sample in a study of shared clonotypes between healthy human individuals. Libraries were prepared by immunoSEQ multiplex PCR; TCRdb keeps only in-frame clonotypes and omits some of them. The sample yields around 2,000,000 clones, approximately 94% seen once. Sequenced: naive CD8+ T cells sorted from blood. These receptors were obtained from a young man in good health. Both conserved end residues are part of each CDR3. A D gene is named only where the DNA matches it firmly. Rows give clone size only sometimes, using once, few, many, or a class for an expanded clone.

j_call v_call d_call clone_size cdr3_aa cdr3_nt
TRBJ2-2 TRBV9 TRBD1 . CASSVTGTGPNTGELFF TGTGCCAGCAGCGTCACCGGGACAGGGCCGAACACCGGGGAGCTGTTTTTT
TRBJ1-3 TRBV7-6 . . CASRTGNTIYF TGTGCCAGCCGGACAGGAAACACCATATATTTT
TRBJ2-2 TRBV10-3 . few CATKENTGELFF TGTGCCACTAAGGAGAACACCGGGGAGCTGTTTTTT
TRBJ2-2 TRBV6-5 . . CASSYVTGTGELFF TGTGCCAGCAGTTACGTTACAGGGACCGGGGAGCTGTTTTTT
TRBJ2-7 TRBV6-1 . . CASSEARGTASYEQYF TGTGCCAGCAGTGAAGCCCGAGGGACCGCATCCTACGAGCAGTACTTC
TRBJ1-2 TRBV27 TRBD1 . CASRSSGTGGHGYTF TGTGCCAGCCGATCCTCCGGGACAGGGGGGCATGGCTACACCTTC
TRBJ2-5 TRBV6-1 . . CASSENWGEETQYF TGTGCCAGCAGTGAAAACTGGGGCGAAGAGACCCAGTACTTC
TRBJ1-2 TRBV6-5 . once CASRGDAYGYTF TGTGCCAGCAGGGGTGACGCCTATGGCTACACCTTC
TRBJ2-1 TRBV4-1 . . CASSLQGDEQFF TGCGCCAGCAGCCTACAGGGTGATGAGCAGTTCTTC
TRBJ2-5 TRBV7-2 . . CASSLRPNGYQETQYF TGTGCCAGCAGCTTAAGGCCGAACGGCTACCAAGAGACCCAGTACTTC
TRBJ1-1 TRBV5-1 . . CASSPVRDTEAFF TGCGCCAGCAGCCCTGTCAGGGACACTGAAGCTTTCTTT
TRBJ1-2 TRBV11-2 . . CASSLESGGGYTF TGTGCCAGCAGTCTAGAGTCCGGGGGCGGCTACACCTTC
TRBJ2-7 TRBV4-1 . . CASSPSEEYEQYF TGCGCCAGCAGCCCCTCGGAGGAATACGAGCAGTACTTC
TRBJ1-1 TRBV5-6 TRBD1 . CASTPQGAGTEAFF TGTGCCAGCACCCCACAGGGGGCTGGCACTGAAGCTTTCTTT
TRBJ1-4 TRBV5-1 TRBD1 . CASSSDDRDPAEKLFF TGCGCCAGCAGCTCGGACGACAGGGATCCAGCAGAAAAACTGTTTTTT
TRBJ1-1 TRBV2 . . CASSPSGGQTEAFF TGTGCCAGCAGCCCGAGCGGGGGGCAGACTGAAGCTTTCTTT
TRBJ1-1 TRBV9 . . CASSVRGTAGHTEAFF TGTGCCAGCAGCGTAAGAGGGACCGCAGGGCACACTGAAGCTTTCTTT
TRBJ2-2 TRBV7-9 . . CASSSPATSTGELFF TGTGCCAGCAGCTCCCCGGCGACGAGCACCGGGGAGCTGTTTTTT
TRBJ2-2 TRBV5-4 . . CASSLGPLIAAMNTGELFF TGTGCCAGCAGCTTGGGGCCCCTAATAGCGGCCATGAACACCGGGGAGCTGTTTTTT
TRBJ1-5 TRBV27 TRBD1 . CASSSWQGDPQHF TGTGCCAGCAGTTCGTGGCAGGGGGATCCCCAGCATTTT
TRBJ1-1 TRBV7-8 . . CASSPRVGMNTEAFF TGTGCCAGCAGCCCCCGGGTCGGGATGAACACTGAAGCTTTCTTT
TRBJ1-2 TRBV30 . . CAFGLVRGGDGYTF TGTGCCTTCGGCTTGGTCAGGGGCGGAGATGGCTACACCTTC
TRBJ2-1 TRBV7-9 . . CASSQTVQVSSYNEQFF TGTGCCAGCAGTCAGACTGTCCAGGTGAGCTCCTACAATGAGCAGTTCTTC
TRBJ2-7 TRBV5-1 . . CASSLVGAISSYEQYF TGCGCCAGCAGCTTGGTGGGGGCAATCAGCTCCTACGAGCAGTACTTC
TRBJ1-5 TRBV7-2 . . CASSSPGHNQPQHF TGTGCCAGCAGCTCACCGGGACACAATCAGCCCCAGCATTTT
TRBJ2-7 TRBV7-3 . . CASSLRSDYGQYF TGTGCCAGCAGCTTACGGTCCGACTACGGGCAGTACTTC
TRBJ2-7 TRBV18 . . CASSSEQGPYEQYF TGTGCCAGCTCATCGGAACAGGGTCCCTACGAGCAGTACTTC
TRBJ2-7 TRBV5-1 . . CASPIRDLPSSYEQYF TGCGCCAGCCCTATCCGGGATCTCCCGAGCTCCTACGAGCAGTACTTC
TRBJ2-1 TRBV5-1 TRBD2 . CASRLASYNEQFF TGCGCCAGTAGACTAGCAAGTTACAATGAGCAGTTCTTC
TRBJ2-2 TRBV27 . . CASSLTTGELFF TGTGCCAGCAGTTTAACGACCGGGGAGCTGTTTTTT
TRBJ2-1 TRBV11-2 . . CASSLLTTEEEAGYEQFF TGTGCCAGCAGCTTACTAACTACCGAGGAGGAGGCAGGGTATGAGCAGTTCTTC
TRBJ2-3 TRBV9 TRBD2 . CASSVASGRGEDTQYF TGTGCCAGCAGCGTAGCAAGCGGGAGGGGAGAAGATACGCAGTATTTT
TRBJ2-7 TRBV4-3 . once CASSQDTSSYYEQYF TGCGCCAGCAGCCAAGATACGTCCTCGTACTACGAGCAGTACTTC
TRBJ2-7 TRBV7-2 . . CASSLVPSTAYEQYF TGTGCCAGCAGCTTAGTCCCCAGCACAGCCTACGAGCAGTACTTC
TRBJ1-1 TRBV9 TRBD1 . CASSSGTGGEAFF TGTGCCAGCAGCTCCGGGACAGGGGGCGAAGCTTTCTTT
TRBJ1-1 TRBV9 . . CASSEAGVNTEAFF TGTGCCAGCAGCGAAGCGGGAGTGAACACTGAAGCTTTCTTT
TRBJ1-4 TRBV6-1 . . CASTPPGGRDEKLFF TGTGCCAGCACCCCCCCGGGAGGTCGGGATGAAAAACTGTTTTTT
TRBJ2-5 TRBV2 . . CASRYLRGYETQYF TGTGCCAGCAGATACCTAAGGGGGTACGAGACCCAGTACTTC
TRBJ2-3 TRBV9 . . CASSGAPGGPGTDTQYF TGTGCCAGCAGCGGAGCCCCCGGGGGGCCGGGGACAGATACGCAGTATTTT
TRBJ1-1 TRBV19 . . CASSPDVSTEAFF TGTGCCAGTAGTCCGGACGTGAGCACTGAAGCTTTCTTT
TRBJ2-1 TRBV7-9 . . CASGPGGEWNEQFF TGTGCCAGCGGACCAGGCGGGGAGTGGAATGAGCAGTTCTTC
TRBJ1-1 TRBV7-2 . . CASSLGLMGNTEAFF TGTGCCAGCAGCTTAGGTCTCATGGGGAACACTGAAGCTTTCTTT
TRBJ2-5 TRBV5-1 . once CASSLFDLGRVETQYF TGCGCCAGCAGCTTGTTCGATTTAGGCAGGGTGGAGACCCAGTACTTC
TRBJ2-7 TRBV5-1 . . CASSWGLSSYEQYF TGCGCCAGCAGCTGGGGACTGAGCTCCTACGAGCAGTACTTC
TRBJ1-2 TRBV10-3 . . CAISESGGYLINIGYTF TGTGCCATCAGTGAGTCGGGGGGATACCTTATCAACATCGGCTACACCTTC
TRBJ2-7 TRBV4-3 . . CASSQDVATETYEQYF TGCGCCAGCAGCCAAGATGTGGCAACAGAGACCTACGAGCAGTACTTC
TRBJ1-2 TRBV5-6 TRBD1 . CASSPTGTDGYTF TGTGCCAGCAGCCCGACCGGGACAGATGGCTACACCTTC
TRBJ2-1 TRBV7-6 . . CASSYSSYNEQFF TGTGCCAGCAGCTATAGCTCCTACAATGAGCAGTTCTTC
TRBJ2-1 TRBV5-1 TRBD2 . CASSLEGLVGGRSEQFF TGCGCCAGCAGCTTGGAGGGACTAGTAGGAGGGAGGAGTGAGCAGTTCTTC
TRBJ2-7 TRBV9 . . CASSVGGFYEQYF TGTGCCAGCAGCGTAGGTGGCTTCTACGAGCAGTACTTC
TRBJ1-4 TRBV7-9 . . CASSLAGSNEKLFF TGTGCCAGCAGCTTGGCAGGATCTAATGAAAAACTGTTTTTT
TRBJ1-1 TRBV28 . . CASSLMGAGDTEAFF TGTGCCAGCAGTTTAATGGGGGCGGGAGACACTGAAGCTTTCTTT